This T cell receptor (beta chain) was identified during a study of cytomegalovirus exposure and HLA in healthy donors. Study-level findings and limits: The authors listed some 160 TCR beta chains as cytomegalovirus-associated. Later on, an analysis tied 15,000 to 20,000 TCR beta sequences to HLA alleles at 0.05 false discovery rate. The classifier was said to identify cytomegalovirus status with high specificity and sensitivity.

The PCR ran on 60 Vbeta and 13 Jbeta primers. The assay was immunoSEQ multiplex PCR, and TCRdb's table has in-frame clones only and misses some. The data hold about 200,000 clones, with approximately 80% observed a single time. With regard to this clone: Antigen specificity is unknown.

Sequencing was carried out using PBMCs. The receptor comes from a boy between 2 and 10 years old in good health and CMV-seronegative.

The CDR3 DNA is TGTGCCAGCAGACCCCTAGGAACAGGGCTTAATCAGCCCCAGCATTTT. Translation: CASRPLGTGLNQPQHF. The chain recombines TRBV6-6 with TRBJ1-5; TRBD1 is a possible D gene (6 bases). This CDR3 spans 16 amino acids. V dropped 6 bases and J dropped 4 bases, with 19 bases sitting between them. The germline CDR1 and CDR2 sequences are MNHNY and SVGAGI (reference sequence).